The clone carrying this TCR beta chain was seen repeatedly, ten times or more. No antigen is known for it. CDR3 length: 14 residues. Looked up from germline, CDR1 is SEHNR and CDR2 is FQNEAQ (reference sequence). V lost 4 bases to trimming and J lost 0 bases; unmatched junction nucleotides: 0. The sample belongs to a study of T-cell reconstitution after alpha-beta-depleted transplantation in children. As it was prepared, the TCRbeta library received unique molecular identifiers. One entry per CDR3 protein, called by TCRdb with MiXCR from the PCR reads. The sample holds 210,000 or so distinct CDR3 sequences; around 9.9% are singletons and the top ten take roughly 28%. The study's findings and limits: T cells produced anew were the main source of T-cell counts and diversity one year after transplant. Expanded graft clones, several hundred of them, were reportedly the source of alpha-beta T cells about two months after transplant. There were some patients whose high TCRbeta diversity at day 60 came from surviving recipient T cells and thymic progenitors.

The receptor comes from a child younger than two with acute myeloid leukemia, due to receive a stem cell transplant. The chain employs TRBV7-9 and TRBJ1-3; 7 bases are a match to TRBD1. The source material was PBMCs, sampled before TCRalphabeta/CD19-depleted stem cell transplant. The CDR3, as DNA: TGTGCCAGCAGCTGGACAGGCTCTGGAAACACCATATATTTT. Translating it yields CASSWTGSGNTIYF.